This TCR beta chain was identified in a study of glioma-infiltrating T cells. With 7 bases removed from V and 0 bases from J, the gap between germline ends came to 25 bases. From germline, CDR1 is MNHNS and CDR2 SASEGT. The CDR3 is 20 amino acids. This clonotype was seen only a few times. The iRepertoire nested amplicon-rescue multiplex PCR amplified TCR alpha and beta CDR3s from RNA. MiXCR, applied by TCRdb to the multiplex PCR reads, yields one record per CDR3 protein. Found here are around 20,000 distinct CDR3 sequences, 20% to 25% of them singletons; the top ten hold about an eighth. Sequenced material: glioma tissue, nonneoplastic brain tissue, or PBMCs (not recorded which). This clonotype originated in a human donor with low-grade glioma or glioblastoma, undergoing nonglioma brain surgery, or in good health (not recorded which). V usage is TRBV6-1 and J usage is TRBJ2-6; D remains unclear. The CDR3 DNA follows: TGTGCCAGCAAAATCTTCGGGTGGTCGCCCAGACCCTCTGGGGCCAACGTCCTGACTTTC. Translating gives CASKIFGWSPRPSGANVLTF.